Listed below are T cell receptor beta chains from one sample, sequenced in a study of CD8 T cells in ankylosing spondylitis. TCRdb reprocessed the 5' RACE reads via MiXCR and lists one record per CDR3 protein. This table holds some 840,000 distinct CDR3 sequences, around 11% found once. The sequencing sample was made of blood, either unsorted or a sorted T cell fraction (not recorded which). These receptors all come from a male donor with ankylosing spondylitis. The CDR3 runs from the conserved cysteine through the conserved F or W. D genes are given only for firm matches. Clone size is shown for a subset of rows, as once, few, many or a class of expanded clone.

V gene: TRBV7-9
D gene: TRBD2
clone size: .
J gene: TRBJ2-3
CDR3 DNA: TGTGCCAGCACCACCCTCCGACTAGCGGAGGCCACAGATACGCAGTATTTT
CDR3 protein: CASTTLRLAEATDTQYF

V gene: TRBV20-1
D gene: .
clone size: .
J gene: TRBJ1-2
CDR3 DNA: TGCAGTGCAGCGGCAGATCCCTACTATGGCTACACCTTC
CDR3 protein: CSAAADPYYGYTF

V gene: TRBV27
D gene: .
clone size: few
J gene: TRBJ2-5
CDR3 DNA: TGTGCCAGCAGTCCGTTCGACAGAGGGGAGACCCAGTACTTC
CDR3 protein: CASSPFDRGETQYF

V gene: TRBV6-1
D gene: .
clone size: .
J gene: TRBJ2-3
CDR3 DNA: TGTGCCAGCAGTCCCTATCCCGTCTGGTATACGCAGTATTTT
CDR3 protein: CASSPYPVWYTQYF

V gene: TRBV7-9
D gene: TRBD2
clone size: .
J gene: TRBJ2-1
CDR3 DNA: TGTGCCAGGAGCGGGAAGGGGTACAATGAGCAGTTCTTC
CDR3 protein: CARSGKGYNEQFF

V gene: TRBV7-6
D gene: .
clone size: many
J gene: TRBJ1-6
CDR3 DNA: TGTGCCAGCAGCTTAGCGTCGCACACACCCCTCCACTTT
CDR3 protein: CASSLASHTPLHF

V gene: TRBV20-1
D gene: TRBD2
clone size: few
J gene: TRBJ2-1
CDR3 DNA: TGCAGTGGACTCCTTGGGGGGGTTAGAAATGAGCAGTTCTTC
CDR3 protein: CSGLLGGVRNEQFF

V gene: TRBV12-3/TRBV12-4
D gene: .
clone size: few
J gene: TRBJ2-3
CDR3 DNA: TGTGCCAGCAGTCCTAGAATCTTCACAGATACGCAGTATTTT
CDR3 protein: CASSPRIFTDTQYF

V gene: TRBV20-1
D gene: .
clone size: many
J gene: TRBJ2-3
CDR3 DNA: TGCAGTGCTACTGTCAGGACAGATACGCAGTATTTT
CDR3 protein: CSATVRTDTQYF

V gene: TRBV27
D gene: TRBD1
clone size: many
J gene: TRBJ1-2
CDR3 DNA: TGTGCCAGCGGAAAGGACAGGGTCGATGGCTACACCTTC
CDR3 protein: CASGKDRVDGYTF

V gene: TRBV29-1
D gene: TRBD1
clone size: few
J gene: TRBJ2-7
CDR3 DNA: TGCAGCGTTGGTTCCCTGACAGGGTCCTACGAGCAGTACTTC
CDR3 protein: CSVGSLTGSYEQYF

V gene: TRBV6-1
D gene: TRBD1
clone size: .
J gene: TRBJ1-2
CDR3 DNA: TGTGCCAGCAGCCGACAGGGTTCGGGGGGCTACACCTTC
CDR3 protein: CASSRQGSGGYTF

V gene: TRBV10-1
D gene: .
clone size: few
J gene: TRBJ2-2
CDR3 DNA: TGCGCCAGCAGTGCCCCGGGGTTAGGGAGAAACTCCGGGGAGCTGTTTTTT
CDR3 protein: CASSAPGLGRNSGELFF

V gene: TRBV4-3
D gene: .
clone size: many
J gene: TRBJ1-4
CDR3 DNA: TGCGCCAGCAGCCACCGATTTGGCCTTAATGAAAAACTGTTTTTT
CDR3 protein: CASSHRFGLNEKLFF

V gene: TRBV4-1
D gene: .
clone size: many
J gene: TRBJ1-4
CDR3 DNA: TGCGCCAGCAGCCCCAGACAGGCCAGGGATGAAAAACTGTTTTTT
CDR3 protein: CASSPRQARDEKLFF

V gene: TRBV6-5
D gene: TRBD1
clone size: .
J gene: TRBJ2-3
CDR3 DNA: TGTGCCAGCAGTTACCCGGGGACAGGCTTACAGTATTTT
CDR3 protein: CASSYPGTGLQYF

V gene: TRBV10-2
D gene: TRBD1
clone size: .
J gene: TRBJ2-7
CDR3 DNA: TGCGCCAGCAATAACAGGGGGCTTGGGGCTACCGAGCAGTACTTC
CDR3 protein: CASNNRGLGATEQYF

V gene: TRBV6-1
D gene: .
clone size: .
J gene: TRBJ1-1
CDR3 DNA: TGTGCCAGCAGTCCCGAGCGGGACGTAAGTGAAGCTTTCTTT
CDR3 protein: CASSPERDVSEAFF

V gene: TRBV20-1
D gene: TRBD1
clone size: many
J gene: TRBJ1-6
CDR3 DNA: TGCAGTGCTGGGGACAGGGGTTCTGGCTCACCCCTCCACTTT
CDR3 protein: CSAGDRGSGSPLHF

V gene: TRBV6-2/TRBV6-3
D gene: .
clone size: few
J gene: TRBJ2-7
CDR3 DNA: TGTGCCAGCAGCAAAGCAGGTCCCTCCTACGAGCAGTACTTC
CDR3 protein: CASSKAGPSYEQYF

V gene: TRBV20-1
D gene: .
clone size: few
J gene: TRBJ1-3
CDR3 DNA: TGCAGTGCTAGATCCTTTAACTCAGGGATATACACCATATATTTT
CDR3 protein: CSARSFNSGIYTIYF

V gene: TRBV4-3
D gene: TRBD2
clone size: .
J gene: TRBJ2-2
CDR3 DNA: TGCGCCAGCAGCCAAGGGCGGGAGGAAGGGGACACCGGGGAGCTGTTTTTT
CDR3 protein: CASSQGREEGDTGELFF

V gene: TRBV4-1
D gene: .
clone size: few
J gene: TRBJ1-2
CDR3 DNA: TGCGCCAGCAGCCAAGCTCCAGCGTACTATGGCTACACCTTC
CDR3 protein: CASSQAPAYYGYTF

V gene: TRBV20-1
D gene: .
clone size: few
J gene: TRBJ2-1
CDR3 DNA: TGCAGTGCTAGAGATCTCTCTCGGAGTGAGCAGTTCTTC
CDR3 protein: CSARDLSRSEQFF

V gene: TRBV5-1
D gene: .
clone size: few
J gene: TRBJ1-1
CDR3 DNA: TGCGCCAGCAGCTTGCCCCCTGAAGTTTTCTTT
CDR3 protein: CASSLPPEVFF

V gene: TRBV20-1
D gene: .
clone size: many
J gene: TRBJ1-5
CDR3 DNA: TGCAGTGGGGGTCTGGGTAGCAATCAGCCCCAGCATTTT
CDR3 protein: CSGGLGSNQPQHF

V gene: TRBV18
D gene: .
clone size: .
J gene: TRBJ1-1
CDR3 DNA: TGTGCCAGCTCACCGGGGGCGTCGACTGAAGCTTTCTTT
CDR3 protein: CASSPGASTEAFF

V gene: TRBV4-3
D gene: TRBD2
clone size: .
J gene: TRBJ2-7
CDR3 DNA: TGCGCCAGCAGCCAAGATGGGGGGGACGAGCAGTACTTC
CDR3 protein: CASSQDGGDEQYF

V gene: TRBV3-1
D gene: TRBD1
clone size: few
J gene: TRBJ1-1
CDR3 DNA: TGTGCCAGCACCCTGGGGACAGAGGGAACTGAAGCTTTCTTT
CDR3 protein: CASTLGTEGTEAFF

V gene: TRBV3-1
D gene: TRBD1
clone size: .
J gene: TRBJ1-2
CDR3 DNA: TGTGCCAGCAGCCGACTCGCAGGGACAGGCAATTCTAACTATGGCTACACCTTC
CDR3 protein: CASSRLAGTGNSNYGYTF

V gene: TRBV3-1
D gene: .
clone size: .
J gene: TRBJ1-4
CDR3 DNA: TGTGCCAGCAGCCCGCCGGGACTTCGTGAAAAACTGTTTTTT
CDR3 protein: CASSPPGLREKLFF

V gene: TRBV4-3
D gene: .
clone size: few
J gene: TRBJ2-3
CDR3 DNA: TGCGCCAGCAGCCAAGATGCACAGGCTGGAGATACGCAGTATTTT
CDR3 protein: CASSQDAQAGDTQYF

V gene: TRBV5-1
D gene: TRBD2
clone size: .
J gene: TRBJ2-1
CDR3 DNA: TGCGCCAGCAGCTTGGTTTTAGCGGGGGGCCAGGGTGAGCAGTTCTTC
CDR3 protein: CASSLVLAGGQGEQFF

V gene: TRBV19
D gene: .
clone size: .
J gene: TRBJ1-1
CDR3 DNA: TGTGCCAGTAGCTCAACATACGACACTGAAGCTTTCTTT
CDR3 protein: CASSSTYDTEAFF

V gene: TRBV9
D gene: .
clone size: many
J gene: TRBJ1-1
CDR3 DNA: TGTGCCAGCAGCGTACAACCCGGAAAAACTGAAGCTTTCTTT
CDR3 protein: CASSVQPGKTEAFF